This TCR beta chain is from a study of blood T cell repertoires in COVID-19. Study-wide context: The United States, Italy and Spain supplied acute and convalescent COVID-19 samples. The cDNA or gDNA used as material had been derived from T cells, B-cell-depleted T cells, or PBMCs.

CDR1 SGHRS and CDR2 YFSETQ come from the germline V gene. The CDR3 contains 15 residues. V shed 0 bases and J shed 5 bases, with 14 bases lying between them. Study processing details: Reference gene primer amplification in the assay estimated nucleated cell counts. Generated by immunoSEQ multiplex PCR, the TCRdb table keeps only in-frame clones and is missing some. That table is the source of V, J and clone size, and D and trimming were worked out from the DNA. The table has around 42,000 clones, about 80% seen once. Sequencing was done on a sample of peripheral blood. This sequence was found in a woman aged 55-75 years with acute or convalescent COVID-19. The J gene is TRBJ2-5, the V gene TRBV5-1; tentative D call: TRBD2 (6 bases). DNA of the CDR3: TGCGCCAGCAGCTTGGGGACCAGCGGGCTGGAGACCCAGTACTTC. Protein sequence: CASSLGTSGLETQYF.